This TCR beta chain derives from a study of T cells in localized non-small cell lung cancer. The germline gives CDR1 LGHNA, CDR2 YNFKEQ. Between the trimmed V and J ends, which lost 1 base and 2 bases, there was a span of 10 bases. The CDR3 loop spans 15 amino acids. In the case of this clone: The antigen is undetermined.

The method was immunoSEQ multiplex PCR; TCRdb's version includes in-frame clones alone and lacks a portion of them. The sample lists fewer than 30,000 clones; 90% were seen once. Overall study results and limits: It remains possible that heterogeneity exists, since only one tumor region was sequenced. A median 57 of the top 100 tumor clones appeared in adjacent lung. Increased T cell density in blood showed an association with longer overall survival.

The chain is built from TRBV4-2 and TRBJ2-3; D is possibly TRBD2 (6 bases). This clonotype was sampled from a woman between 35 and 75 years old with stage I lung adenocarcinoma. Material: peripheral blood, obtained before any cancer treatment. The CDR3 sequence: CASSQVEGATDTQYF. As DNA, the CDR3 is TGTGCCAGCAGCCAAGTGGAGGGTGCCACAGATACGCAGTATTTT.